The clone carrying this T cell receptor (beta chain) was observed a few times. Its target is not known. Germline is not matched at one junction end, which may reflect a read error. The data derive from a study of T-cell memory formation after mild COVID-19. In the study overall: Most TCR clusters belonged to a single donor. Study-wide results and limits: CD4/CD8 balance held among clones contracting day 15 to 85, and later expanders leaned CD4+. Detection of some responders pre-infection suggested pre-existing cross-reactive memory T cells participated. Most CD4+ clones that shrank were in CM and EM, while CD8+ ones turned up in EMRA.

The CDR3 extends over 14 amino acids. CDR1 and CDR2 from the germline V gene are KGHSH and LQKENI. In TCRdb, the 5' RACE reads were re-called with MiXCR into one record per CDR3 protein. The repertoire holds 200,000 to 250,000 distinct CDR3 sequences, roughly 15% seen once, with more than 2% in the top ten. The sequence came from an adult woman who had mild COVID-19 (a few samples of this study predate the infection). Cell type and time point are not known. The chain uses TRBV18 and TRBJ2-1; D is possibly TRBD2 (6 bases). Sequenced input: PBMCs or a T cell subset sorted from them (not recorded which). The CDR3 region is CASSPPMEGNEQFF. The CDR3 bases are TGTGCCAGCTCCCCACCAATGGAGGGAAATGAGCAGTTCTTC.